The source of this T cell receptor (beta chain) is a study of T-cell reconstitution after alpha-beta-depleted transplantation in children. Study conclusions and caveats: Alpha-beta T cells about two months after transplant reportedly derived from several hundred expanded graft clones. The study traced high day-60 TCRbeta diversity in some patients to surviving recipient T cells and thymic progenitors.

Trimming cost V 2 bases and J 3 bases; bases outside gene matches: 14. Germline loops: CDR1 DFQATT, CDR2 SNEGSKA (reference sequence). The CDR3 spans 19 residues. Using unique molecular identifiers, the investigators prepared the TCRbeta library. Via MiXCR, TCRdb re-called the PCR reads, giving one row per CDR3 protein. Of about 640,000 distinct CDR3 sequences in the sample, 13% are singletons; the top ten hold around 2.2%. A word on this clonotype: Its matching antigen is unknown.

The gene calls are TRBV20-1 and TRBJ2-1, with TRBD2 matching over 12 bases. This receptor was obtained from a male patient aged 10 to 17 who had a stem cell transplant for acute myeloid leukemia, so the T cells may come from the graft donor. The source material was PBMCs, mostly from graft donor cells, sampled 360 days after TCRalphabeta/CD19-depleted stem cell transplant. CDR3 protein: CSARRALAGGRGVYNEQFF. The CDR3 DNA sequence: TGCAGTGCTAGACGGGCACTAGCGGGAGGTAGGGGCGTCTACAATGAGCAGTTCTTC.